One sample yielded the 8 T cell receptor beta chains listed below, sequenced in a study of T cells of healthy individuals. TCRdb reanalysed the 5' RACE reads using MiXCR and keeps one entry per CDR3 protein. The sample lists 40,000 to 60,000 distinct CDR3 sequences, about 15% seen once, with around 16% in the top ten. The receptors stem from a human donor in good health.

This clonotype was detected many times. The chain carries TRBV29-1 and TRBJ1-1; D possibly corresponds to TRBD1 (5 bases). V lost 6 bases, J lost 2 bases, and 13 bases lay in between. Per germline, CDR1 SQVTM and CDR2 ANQGSEA. There are 13 residues in the CDR3. CDR3 coding DNA: TGCAGCGTCCTAAGGGGCGGCAACACTGAAGCTTTCTTT. This encodes CSVLRGGNTEAFF.

This clonotype showed up many times. The chain has TRBV2 and TRBJ1-2; D call uncertain. CDR1 is SNHLY and CDR2 is FYNNEI in the germline V gene. Trimming took off 0 bases at V and 4 bases at J, with 3 bases between the two ends. The CDR3 has 12 amino acids. For the CDR3, the DNA is TGTGCCAGCAGTGAAGCGCCCTATGGCTACACCTTC. It translates to CASSEAPYGYTF. Together with reference TRBV2 and TRBJ1-2, the CDR3 gives the full variable domain: EPEVTQTPSHQVTQMGQEVILRCVPISNHLYFYWYRQILGQKVEFLVSFYNNEISEKSEIFDDQFSVERPDGSNFTLKIRSTKLEDSAMYFCASSEAPYGYTFGSGTRLTVV.

The chain combines TRBV20-1 with TRBJ1-4; TRBD1 agrees at 7 bases. Germline loops: CDR1 DFQATT, CDR2 SNEGSKA (reference sequence). Germline trimming cut 6 bases from V and 5 bases from J; bases unmatched to any gene: 18. The CDR3 is 17 amino acids. The CDR3 sequence is CSAPSGGATGINEKLFF. The CDR3 DNA is TGCAGTGCCCCCTCCGGGGGTGCGACAGGGATAAATGAAAAACTGTTTTTT.

This clonotype was detected a few times. The V and J genes are TRBV29-1 and TRBJ2-7; 9 bases are shared with TRBD1. The CDR3 spans 14 residues. V lost 5 bases, J lost 2 bases, and 7 bases stayed unmatched. In germline, CDR1 is SQVTM, CDR2 ANQGSEA. CDR3 residues: CSVTLGQGTYEQYF. The CDR3 DNA is TGCAGCGTTACTCTGGGACAGGGCACCTACGAGCAGTACTTC.

This chain uses TRBV6-2 or TRBV6-3 with TRBJ2-7; possibly TRBD1 for D (5 bases). Germline V gives CDR1 MNHEY, CDR2 SVGEGT. Deletions cut 1 base from V and 2 bases from J, with 21 bases between. The CDR3 is 18 amino acids. CDR3 sequence reads: CASSYFSGRAGLTYEQYF. The CDR3 nucleotides are TGTGCCAGCAGTTACTTTTCTGGCCGGGCAGGGCTAACCTACGAGCAGTACTTC.

This clonotype showed up many times. V usage is TRBV7-2 and J usage is TRBJ2-7; D gene uncertain. Germline-derived CDR1 and CDR2 are SGHTA and FQGNSA. The CDR3 sequence is 11 residues long. The V gene lost 1 base and the J gene lost 7 bases, with 5 bases spanning the gap. The CDR3 sequence is CASSLDFEQYF. CDR3 coding DNA: TGTGCCAGCAGCTTAGACTTTGAGCAGTACTTC.

This chain uses TRBV6-2 or TRBV6-3 with TRBJ2-7; TRBD1 aligns across 8 bases. The length of the CDR3 is 15 residues. CDR1 MNHEY and CDR2 SVGEGT come from the germline V gene. J lost 2 bases, V lost 6 bases, and 9 bases had no gene match. The CDR3 here is CASRQPGQGPYEQYF. CDR3 coding DNA: TGTGCCAGCAGGCAACCTGGACAGGGACCCTACGAGCAGTACTTC.

This clonotype was observed many times. The chain is built from TRBV9 and TRBJ2-3; D gene uncertain. The CDR3 loop spans 15 amino acids. Per germline, CDR1 SGDLS and CDR2 YYNGEE. V lost 2 bases and J lost 0, with 10 bases in between. CDR3 loop: CASSVSPGSTDTQYF. In DNA, the CDR3 is TGTGCCAGCAGCGTTTCACCCGGGAGCACAGATACGCAGTATTTT.